This T cell receptor (beta chain) was sequenced in a study of T cell responses to AZD1222 COVID-19 vaccine. TCRdb keeps only in-frame clones here, not all; method: immunoSEQ multiplex PCR. The sample holds some 120,000 clones, 92% seen once. V lost 3 bases and J lost 0, with 7 bases in between. The CDR3 spans 14 residues. Germline V CDR1 and CDR2: SGDLS, YYNGEE. This clone was observed a few times. The TCR comes from an adult in good health. The chain uses TRBV9 and TRBJ1-3, with a weak D call TRBD1 (5 bases). The input for sequencing was peripheral blood, taken on day 0 of AZD1222 vaccination. The CDR3 nucleotides read TGTGCCAGCAGCGGGGGGACCTCTGGAAACACCATATATTTT. Its protein is CASSGGTSGNTIYF.